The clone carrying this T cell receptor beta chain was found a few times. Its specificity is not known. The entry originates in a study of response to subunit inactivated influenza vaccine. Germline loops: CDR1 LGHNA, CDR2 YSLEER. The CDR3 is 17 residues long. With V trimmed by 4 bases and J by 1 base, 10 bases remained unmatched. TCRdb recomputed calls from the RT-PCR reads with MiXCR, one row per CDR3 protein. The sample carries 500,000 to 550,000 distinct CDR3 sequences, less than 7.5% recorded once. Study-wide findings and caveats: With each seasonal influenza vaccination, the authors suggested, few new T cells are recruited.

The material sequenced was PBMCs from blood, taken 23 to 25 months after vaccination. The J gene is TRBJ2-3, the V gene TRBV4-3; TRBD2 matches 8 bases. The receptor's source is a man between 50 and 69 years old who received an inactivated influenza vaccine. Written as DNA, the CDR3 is TGCGCCAGCAGCCCCCTGACGACTAGCGTGGGCACAGATACGCAGTATTTT. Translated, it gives CASSPLTTSVGTDTQYF.